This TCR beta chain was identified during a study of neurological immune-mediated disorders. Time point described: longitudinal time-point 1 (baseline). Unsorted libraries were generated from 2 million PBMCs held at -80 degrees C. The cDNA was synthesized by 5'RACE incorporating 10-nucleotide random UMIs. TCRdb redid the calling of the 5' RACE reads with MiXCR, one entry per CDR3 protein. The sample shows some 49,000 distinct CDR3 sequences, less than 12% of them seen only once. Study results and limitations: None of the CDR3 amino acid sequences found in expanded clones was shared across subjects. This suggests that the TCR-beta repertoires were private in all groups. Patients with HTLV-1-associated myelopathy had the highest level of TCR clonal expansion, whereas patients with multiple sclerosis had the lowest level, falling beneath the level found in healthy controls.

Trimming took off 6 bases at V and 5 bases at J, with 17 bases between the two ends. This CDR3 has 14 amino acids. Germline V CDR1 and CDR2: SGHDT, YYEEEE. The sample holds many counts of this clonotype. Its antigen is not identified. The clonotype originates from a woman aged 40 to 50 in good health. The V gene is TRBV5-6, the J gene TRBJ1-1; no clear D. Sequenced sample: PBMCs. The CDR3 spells CASIGQILGTEAFF. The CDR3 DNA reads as TGTGCCAGCATTGGCCAAATCCTGGGGACTGAAGCTTTCTTT.